The rows below give T cell receptor beta chains drawn from one sample of a study of beta chain features in type 1 diabetes. Assay: immunoSEQ multiplex PCR; the TCRdb copy retains only in-frame clones and omits some. The sample lists tens of thousands of clones; roughly 50% were seen once. Sample: stem cell memory CD4+ T cells from blood. These receptors originate from a woman in her twenties or thirties in good health. CDR3s include the opening cysteine and the closing phenylalanine or tryptophan. The order of the fields is J gene, clone size, V gene, D gene, CDR3 DNA, CDR3 protein. A D gene is named only where the DNA matches it firmly. For some rows the clone size is stated as once, few or many, or as a class when expanded; others skip it.

j_gene: TRBJ1-2; abundance: few; v_gene: TRBV7-2; d_gene: -; CDR3nt: TGTGCCAGCAGCTCCAATCCGAGGACAGCCTATGGCTACACCTTC; CDR3aa: CASSSNPRTAYGYTF
j_gene: TRBJ2-5; abundance: -; v_gene: TRBV25-1; d_gene: -; CDR3nt: TGTGCCAGCACGCTGGGGGGCCAAGAGACCCAGTACTTC; CDR3aa: CASTLGGQETQYF
j_gene: TRBJ1-1; abundance: few; v_gene: TRBV28; d_gene: -; CDR3nt: TGTGCCAGCAGTTTTGTGTTCAGGGCGGACACTGAAGCTTTCTTT; CDR3aa: CASSFVFRADTEAFF
j_gene: TRBJ1-4; abundance: -; v_gene: TRBV13; d_gene: -; CDR3nt: TGTGCCAGCAGCCCTCAGGGTTGGGCTAATGAAAAACTGTTTTTT; CDR3aa: CASSPQGWANEKLFF
j_gene: TRBJ1-1; abundance: -; v_gene: TRBV7-3; d_gene: -; CDR3nt: TGTGCCAGCAGCCAACAGGGTACCGTGAACACTGAAGCTTTCTTT; CDR3aa: CASSQQGTVNTEAFF
j_gene: TRBJ2-7; abundance: -; v_gene: TRBV18; d_gene: TRBD1; CDR3nt: TGTGCCAGCTCGTCACAGGGGGTTAACTACGAGCAGTACTTC; CDR3aa: CASSSQGVNYEQYF
j_gene: TRBJ2-1; abundance: few; v_gene: TRBV4-3; d_gene: TRBD2; CDR3nt: TGCGCCAGCAGCAGACTAGCGGGGCTCCCGAATGAGCAGTTCTTC; CDR3aa: CASSRLAGLPNEQFF
j_gene: TRBJ1-2; abundance: -; v_gene: TRBV4-3; d_gene: -; CDR3nt: TGCGCCAGCAGCCAAGAGGGCAGTGGATACTATGGCTACACCTTC; CDR3aa: CASSQEGSGYYGYTF
j_gene: TRBJ2-7; abundance: -; v_gene: TRBV28; d_gene: TRBD1; CDR3nt: TGTGCCAGCAGTTTAACCGGACAGGAGAGCTCCTACGAGCAGTACTTC; CDR3aa: CASSLTGQESSYEQYF
j_gene: TRBJ2-3; abundance: -; v_gene: TRBV5-5; d_gene: TRBD2; CDR3nt: TGTGCCAGCAGCTCGACTAGCGGGGGAGGTACGCAGTATTTT; CDR3aa: CASSSTSGGGTQYF
j_gene: TRBJ2-3; abundance: few; v_gene: TRBV9; d_gene: -; CDR3nt: TGTGCCAGCAGCGTAGTAACAGATACGCAGTATTTT; CDR3aa: CASSVVTDTQYF
j_gene: TRBJ1-1; abundance: -; v_gene: TRBV2; d_gene: -; CDR3nt: TGTGCCAGCAGTACAAGGGGGAACACTGAAGCTTTCTTT; CDR3aa: CASSTRGNTEAFF
j_gene: TRBJ2-7; abundance: -; v_gene: TRBV5-4; d_gene: TRBD2; CDR3nt: TGTGCCAGCAGCAAACTAGCGAGCTCCTACGAGCAGTACTTC; CDR3aa: CASSKLASSYEQYF
j_gene: TRBJ2-1; abundance: -; v_gene: TRBV11-2; d_gene: -; CDR3nt: TGTGCCAGCAGCCCCGGGACTTTCAATGAGCAGTTCTTC; CDR3aa: CASSPGTFNEQFF
j_gene: TRBJ1-2; abundance: -; v_gene: TRBV28; d_gene: TRBD1; CDR3nt: TGTGCCAGCAGCACCGCAGGGGGCTTAGATGGCTACACCTTC; CDR3aa: CASSTAGGLDGYTF
j_gene: TRBJ2-5; abundance: -; v_gene: TRBV30; d_gene: -; CDR3nt: TGTGCCTGGAACCTAGCCCAAGAGACCCAGTACTTC; CDR3aa: CAWNLAQETQYF
j_gene: TRBJ1-1; abundance: -; v_gene: TRBV5-4; d_gene: -; CDR3nt: TGTGCCAGCAGCTTCGAACAGGGGAACACTGAAGCTTTCTTT; CDR3aa: CASSFEQGNTEAFF
j_gene: TRBJ2-5; abundance: -; v_gene: TRBV29-1; d_gene: -; CDR3nt: TGCAGCGTTGAACACTATTCCACCGTCGTGGAGACCCAGTACTTC; CDR3aa: CSVEHYSTVVETQYF
j_gene: TRBJ1-5; abundance: few; v_gene: TRBV6-5; d_gene: -; CDR3nt: TGTGCCAGCAGGTCAGGAAATCAGCCCCAGCATTTT; CDR3aa: CASRSGNQPQHF